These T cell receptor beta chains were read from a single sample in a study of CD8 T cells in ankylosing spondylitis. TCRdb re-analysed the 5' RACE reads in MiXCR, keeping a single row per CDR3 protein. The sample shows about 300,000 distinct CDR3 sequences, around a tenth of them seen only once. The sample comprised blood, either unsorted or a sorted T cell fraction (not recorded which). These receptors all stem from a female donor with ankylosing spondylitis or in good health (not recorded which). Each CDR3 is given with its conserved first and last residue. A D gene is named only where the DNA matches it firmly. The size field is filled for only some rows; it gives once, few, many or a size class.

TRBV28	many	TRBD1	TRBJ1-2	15	CASSPQGGQLGGYTF	TGTGCCAGCAGCCCCCAAGGGGGCCAACTCGGGGGCTACACCTTC
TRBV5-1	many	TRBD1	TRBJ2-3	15	CASSWGQGGTDTQYF	TGCGCCAGCAGTTGGGGACAGGGTGGGACAGATACGCAGTATTTT
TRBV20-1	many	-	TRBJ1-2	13	CSASPPGLYGYTF	TGCAGTGCTAGTCCTCCCGGCCTCTATGGCTACACCTTC
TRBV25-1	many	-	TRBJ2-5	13	CASSVRSGNPQYF	TGTGCCAGCAGTGTCCGTTCTGGGAACCCTCAGTACTTC
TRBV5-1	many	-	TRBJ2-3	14	CASSLPKSADTQYF	TGCGCCAGCAGCTTGCCTAAAAGCGCAGATACGCAGTATTTT
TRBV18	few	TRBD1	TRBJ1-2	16	CASSPQGASQNYGYTF	TGTGCCAGCTCACCCCAGGGGGCGTCCCAAAACTATGGCTACACCTTC
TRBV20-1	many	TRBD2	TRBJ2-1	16	CSARDLSLAGDNEQFF	TGCAGTGCTAGAGATCTTTCGCTAGCGGGGGACAATGAGCAGTTCTTC
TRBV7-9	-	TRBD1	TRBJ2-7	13	CASSVSTGYEQYF	TGTGCCAGCAGCGTATCGACAGGGTACGAGCAGTACTTC
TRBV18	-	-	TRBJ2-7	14	CASSERPGAYEQYF	TGTGCCAGCTCAGAGAGACCCGGGGCCTACGAGCAGTACTTC
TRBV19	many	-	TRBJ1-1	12	CASTGSRTEAFF	TGTGCCAGCACAGGCTCGCGGACTGAAGCTTTCTTT
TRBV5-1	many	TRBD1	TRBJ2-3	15	CASSYGTGKEDTQYF	TGCGCCAGCAGCTATGGGACAGGGAAGGAAGATACGCAGTATTTT